This T cell receptor (beta chain) was recorded in a study of blood T cell repertoires in COVID-19. There are 15 residues in the CDR3. Germline V gives CDR1 SGHDN, CDR2 FVKESK. V lost 4 bases to trimming and J lost 2 bases, with 14 bases between them. Authors' methods: Cell counts per sample came from amplifying reference gene primers. Repertoires were generated with immunoSEQ multiplex PCR, while TCRdb's copy carries only in-frame clones and drops some. V and J calls and clone size follow that table, whereas D and trimming were derived from the DNA. The table includes some 240,000 clones, around nine tenths detected once.

Input material: peripheral blood. The TCR was taken from a man aged 55-75 years who had recovered from COVID-19. V usage is TRBV14 and J usage is TRBJ1-2, with D perhaps matching TRBD1 (6 bases). The CDR3 reads CASSPSTGRNYGYTF. The CDR3 coding sequence is TGTGCCAGCAGCCCGTCGACAGGCCGGAACTATGGCTACACCTTC.